The entry that follows covers one T cell receptor (beta chain) sequence. This sample is part of a study of cytomegalovirus exposure and HLA in healthy donors. Trimming pared 2 bases from V and 2 bases from J, leaving 10 bases between. This CDR3 comprises 14 residues. CDR1 and CDR2 from the germline V gene are MNHNS and SASEGT. In the PCR, 60 Vbeta and 13 Jbeta primers were used. Repertoires were generated with immunoSEQ multiplex PCR, while TCRdb's copy carries only in-frame clones and drops some. The table lists tens of thousands of clones, around 75% of them singletons. This TCR came from a man between 65 and 80 years old in good health and CMV-seronegative. Sequences were obtained from PBMCs. This rearrangement joins TRBV6-1 to TRBJ2-7; D ambiguous. DNA for the CDR3: TGTGCCAGCAGTGAATACCAGACTCCCTACGAGCAGTACTTC. Protein: CASSEYQTPYEQYF.